The clone carrying this TCR beta chain appeared a single time. Its antigen is as yet unknown. The record originates from a study of CD8+ T cells in alopecia areata. It was cDNA, reverse transcribed from extracted RNA, that served as the sequencing template. Sequencing was performed with immunoSEQ multiplex PCR; in TCRdb, only in-frame clones are kept and a portion is missing. The sample yields 160,000 or so clones, about three fifths seen once. Treatment of the sample: oral pan-JAK inhibitor, 5-10 mg twice daily. Peripheral blood samples and lesional scalp punch biopsies were obtained from alopecia areata patients. Study-wide results and limits: Expanded CD8+ clones among the top 100, as well as scalp clonality, were significantly decreased by tofacitinib. Clonality exceeded that of normal scalp in lesional scalp, most notably in alopecia totalis/universalis.

Between the trimmed V and J ends, which lost 4 bases and 1 base, there was a span of 11 bases. Germline loops: CDR1 MDHEN, CDR2 SYDVKM. The CDR3 length is 14 residues. This rearrangement joins TRBV28 to TRBJ2-7; D might be TRBD1 or TRBD2, each matching 5 bases. The sample was CD4+ T cells sorted from blood, taken at week 4, from a patient treated with tofacitinib. The sequence derives from a human donor with alopecia areata. The CDR3 protein is CASSSPGASYEQYF. The CDR3 nucleotides read TGTGCCAGCAGTTCACCCGGGGCTTCCTACGAGCAGTACTTC.